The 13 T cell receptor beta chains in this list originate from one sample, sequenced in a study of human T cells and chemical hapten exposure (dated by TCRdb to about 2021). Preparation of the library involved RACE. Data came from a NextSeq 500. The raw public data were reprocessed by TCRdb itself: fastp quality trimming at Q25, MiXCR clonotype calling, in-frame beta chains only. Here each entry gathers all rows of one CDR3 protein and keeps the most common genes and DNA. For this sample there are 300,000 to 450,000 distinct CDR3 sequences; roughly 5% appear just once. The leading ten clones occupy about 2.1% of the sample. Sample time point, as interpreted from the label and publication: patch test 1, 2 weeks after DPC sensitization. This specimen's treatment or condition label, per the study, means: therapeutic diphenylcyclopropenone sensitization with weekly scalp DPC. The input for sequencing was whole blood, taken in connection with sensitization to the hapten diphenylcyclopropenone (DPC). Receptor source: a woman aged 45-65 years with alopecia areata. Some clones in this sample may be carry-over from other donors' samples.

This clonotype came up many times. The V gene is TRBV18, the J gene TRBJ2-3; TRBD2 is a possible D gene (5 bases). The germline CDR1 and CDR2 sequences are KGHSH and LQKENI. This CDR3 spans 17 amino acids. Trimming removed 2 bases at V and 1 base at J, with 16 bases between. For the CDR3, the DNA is TGTGCCAGCTCACCAGCGTTTGGCGGAGCGGGCACAGATACGCAGTATTTT. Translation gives CASSPAFGGAGTDTQYF.

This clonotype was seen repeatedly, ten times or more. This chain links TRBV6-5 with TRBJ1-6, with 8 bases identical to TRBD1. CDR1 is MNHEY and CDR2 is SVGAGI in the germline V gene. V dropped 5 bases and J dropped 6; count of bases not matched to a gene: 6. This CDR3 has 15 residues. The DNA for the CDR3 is TGTGCCAGCAGTCCCCGGGACAGGAGTAATTCACCCCTCCACTTT. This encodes CASSPRDRSNSPLHF.

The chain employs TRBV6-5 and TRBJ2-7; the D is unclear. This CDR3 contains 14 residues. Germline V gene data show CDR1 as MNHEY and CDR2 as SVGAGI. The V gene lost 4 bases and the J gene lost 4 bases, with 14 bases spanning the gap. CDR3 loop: CASSSRTSPYEQYF. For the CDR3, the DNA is TGTGCCAGCAGTTCAAGGACCTCCCCTTACGAGCAGTACTTC.

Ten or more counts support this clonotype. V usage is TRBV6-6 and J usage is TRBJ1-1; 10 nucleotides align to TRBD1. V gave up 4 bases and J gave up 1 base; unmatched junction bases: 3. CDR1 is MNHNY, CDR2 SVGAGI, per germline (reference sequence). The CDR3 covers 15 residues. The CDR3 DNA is TGTGCCAGCAGTTCGCGGACAGGGGGGAACACTGAAGCTTTCTTT. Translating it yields CASSSRTGGNTEAFF.

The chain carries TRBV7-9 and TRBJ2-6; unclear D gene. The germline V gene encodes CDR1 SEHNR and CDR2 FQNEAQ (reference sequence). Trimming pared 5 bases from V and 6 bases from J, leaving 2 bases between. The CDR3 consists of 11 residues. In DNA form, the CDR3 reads TGTGCCAGCAGCCCGGCCAACGTCCTGACTTTC. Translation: CASSPANVLTF.

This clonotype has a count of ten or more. CDR3 bases: TGTGCCAGCAGTTCTAAGACGACAGGGGTTGCAGATACGCAGTATTTT. It specifies CASSSKTTGVADTQYF. This chain connects TRBV6-1 to TRBJ2-3; 8 bases are shared with TRBD1. The germline CDR1 and CDR2 sequences are MNHNS and SASEGT. J gave up 4 bases and V 5 bases, and 11 bases lay outside the gene matches. This CDR3 has 16 residues.

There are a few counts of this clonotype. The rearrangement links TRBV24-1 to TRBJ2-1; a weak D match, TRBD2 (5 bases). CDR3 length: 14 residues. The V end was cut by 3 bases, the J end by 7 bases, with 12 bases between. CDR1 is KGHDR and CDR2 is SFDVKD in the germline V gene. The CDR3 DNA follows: TGTGCCACCAGTGATCCCTTTGGCGGGAATGAGCAGTTCTTC. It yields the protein CATSDPFGGNEQFF.

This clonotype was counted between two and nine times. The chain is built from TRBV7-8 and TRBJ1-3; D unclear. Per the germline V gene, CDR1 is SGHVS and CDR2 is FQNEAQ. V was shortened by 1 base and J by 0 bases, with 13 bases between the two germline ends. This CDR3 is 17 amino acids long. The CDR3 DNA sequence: TGTGCCAGCAGCTTAGGGGCTAGGGCCGGCTCTGGAAACACCATATATTTT. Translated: CASSLGARAGSGNTIYF.

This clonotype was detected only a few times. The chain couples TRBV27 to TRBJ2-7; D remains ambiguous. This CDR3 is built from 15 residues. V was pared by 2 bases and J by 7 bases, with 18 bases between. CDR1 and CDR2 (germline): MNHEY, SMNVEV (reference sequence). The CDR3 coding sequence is TGTGCCAGCAGTTTAAACCCAGATCTGTCTAGGGAGCAGTACTTC. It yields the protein CASSLNPDLSREQYF.

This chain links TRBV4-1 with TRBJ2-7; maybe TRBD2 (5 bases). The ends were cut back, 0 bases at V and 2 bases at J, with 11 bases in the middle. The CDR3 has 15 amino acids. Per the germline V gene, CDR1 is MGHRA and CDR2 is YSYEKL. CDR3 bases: TGCGCCAGCAGCCAAGATCCCGGGATTGCCTACGAGCAGTACTTC. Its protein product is CASSQDPGIAYEQYF.

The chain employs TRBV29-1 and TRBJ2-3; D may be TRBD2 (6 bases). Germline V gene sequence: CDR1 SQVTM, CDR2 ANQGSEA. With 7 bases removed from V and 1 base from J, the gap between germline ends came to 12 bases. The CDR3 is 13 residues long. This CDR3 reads CSAEGGGTDTQYF. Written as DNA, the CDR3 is TGCAGCGCGGAGGGTGGGGGCACAGATACGCAGTATTTT.

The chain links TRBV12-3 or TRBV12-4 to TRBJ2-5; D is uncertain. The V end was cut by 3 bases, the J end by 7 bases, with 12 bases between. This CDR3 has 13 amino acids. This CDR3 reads CASSLVRPGTQYF. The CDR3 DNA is TGTGCCAGCAGTTTGGTGCGACCAGGGACCCAGTACTTC.

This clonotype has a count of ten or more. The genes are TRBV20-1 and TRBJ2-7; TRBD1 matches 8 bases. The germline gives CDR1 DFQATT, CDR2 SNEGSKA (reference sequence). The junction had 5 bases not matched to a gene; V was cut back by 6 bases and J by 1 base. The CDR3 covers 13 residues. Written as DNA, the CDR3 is TGCAGTGCCGGGACAGGAAATTCCTACGAGCAGTACTTC. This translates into CSAGTGNSYEQYF.